A single sample is the source of the 2 T cell receptor beta chains below, sequenced in a study of CD8+ T cells in alopecia areata (dated by TCRdb to between 2018 and 2020). The library relied on the immunoSEQ multiplex PCR assay. For TCR sequencing, RNA was extracted from every sample and reverse transcribed into cDNA to serve as template. This immuneACCESS table, as held by TCRdb, lists in-frame sequences with V and J called but not all clones. Of the missing ones, under half trace to an unresolved V gene in checked studies; the others have no known cause. The sample has about 140,000 clones on record, roughly 62% of them singletons. The ten largest account for roughly 6.7% of the sample. The time point label of this sample denotes: baseline before oral tofacitinib. The sequences come from CD4+ T cells sorted from blood, collected at week 0. Every receptor here comes from a human donor with alopecia areata.

CDR3 protein: CASTPDRGEQFF. The DNA of the CDR3 is TGTGCCAGCACCCCCGACAGGGGTGAGCAGTTCTTC. The chain couples TRBV6-5 to TRBJ2-1; 8 bases are shared with TRBD1. There are 12 residues in the CDR3. Germline trimming cut 7 bases from V and 9 bases from J; bases unmatched to any gene: 5. CDR1 and CDR2 (germline): MNHEY, SVGAGI.

V and J are TRBV2 and TRBJ2-7; 8 nucleotides align to TRBD2. CDR1 is SNHLY, CDR2 FYNNEI, per germline. CDR3 length equals 14 residues. V was clipped by 5 bases and J by 2 bases; unmatched bases: 5. Here the CDR3 reads CASSPGTSTYEQYF. In DNA, the CDR3 is TGTGCCAGCAGTCCCGGGACTAGTACCTACGAGCAGTACTTC.